The 31 T cell receptor beta chains listed next were all sequenced from one sample in a study of spatial heterogeneity in lung cancer. TCRdb fed the 5' RACE reads into MiXCR, producing one record per CDR3 protein. The sample includes fewer than 150,000 distinct CDR3 sequences, 11% of them seen just once. Noted time point: blood at routine non-recurrence follow-up after resection. The sequencing used PBMCs, collected at follow-up. These receptor sequences come from a female donor with early-stage non-small cell lung cancer.

The chain employs TRBV3-1 and TRBJ2-5; the D gene is possibly TRBD2 (5 bases). Germline values: CDR1 LGHDT, CDR2 YNNKEL (reference sequence). This CDR3 is built from 14 residues. V gave up 3 bases and J gave up 4 bases, with 12 bases separating them. CDR3 in DNA: TGTGCCAGCAGCCACGGGCGGGTTCGAGAGACCCAGTACTTC. Protein sequence: CASSHGRVRETQYF.

This clonotype has more than one count but fewer than ten. CDR3 residues: CASSQDPIGGQPQHF. The CDR3 DNA reads TGTGCCAGCAGCCAAGATCCCATAGGGGGACAGCCCCAGCATTTT. The chain is built from TRBV4-2 and TRBJ1-5; weak D call: TRBD1 (6 bases). Germline V CDR1 and CDR2: LGHNA, YNFKEQ. CDR3 length: 15 residues. The germline V and J ends were trimmed by 0 bases and 7 bases, with 13 bases remaining between them.

This chain connects TRBV5-6 to TRBJ1-5; D is ambiguous. Germline V gives CDR1 SGHDT, CDR2 YYEEEE. V lost 1 base, J lost 6 bases, and 20 bases lay in between. The CDR3 is made up of 17 amino acids. CDR3 nucleotides: TGTGCCAGCAGCTTGAGCACGAGTCGGCAAGCCGGTCAGCCCCAGCATTTT. It codes for CASSLSTSRQAGQPQHF.

In this sample, this clonotype turned up a few times. The rearrangement links TRBV6-5 to TRBJ2-3; 8 positions match TRBD1. There are 14 residues in the CDR3. CDR1 is MNHEY and CDR2 is SVGAGI in the germline V gene. Trimming cost V 4 bases and J 6 bases; bases outside gene matches: 6. The CDR3 DNA reads as TGTGCCAGCAGTTTGGACAGGGTCGTGGATACGCAGTATTTT. It specifies CASSLDRVVDTQYF.

The V gene is TRBV27, the J gene TRBJ2-7; TRBD2 aligns across 10 bases. The V gene's germline CDR1 is MNHEY and CDR2 SMNVEV (reference sequence). This CDR3 is built from 15 residues. The J segment lost 1 base and the V segment lost 2 bases, leaving 2 bases of the junction unmatched. CDR3 nucleotide sequence: TGTGCCAGCAGTTTACTAGCGGGAGCTTCCTACGAGCAGTACTTC. Protein sequence: CASSLLAGASYEQYF.

This clonotype was observed at least ten times. The J gene is TRBJ2-2, the V gene TRBV29-1; the match to TRBD1 covers 7 bases. Per the germline V gene, CDR1 is SQVTM and CDR2 is ANQGSEA. The CDR3 length is 12 residues. V gave up 6 bases and J gave up 6 bases; unmatched junction bases: 4. CDR3 DNA: TGCAGCGTGAGACAGGGCGCCGGGGAGCTGTTTTTT. Translated: CSVRQGAGELFF.

This clonotype has more than one count but fewer than ten. The genes are TRBV6-1 and TRBJ1-5, with a tentative D call TRBD1 (6 bases). V was shortened by 2 bases and J by 6 bases, with 14 bases between the two germline ends. This CDR3 has 15 amino acids. Germline CDR1 reads MNHNS; CDR2 reads SASEGT. CDR3: CASSETGIILQPQHF. The CDR3 DNA is TGTGCCAGCAGTGAAACAGGGATTATTCTTCAGCCCCAGCATTTT.

This clonotype showed up many times. CDR3 sequence (DNA): TGTGCCAGCAGCGTATCTACAGGGGAAGAGACCCAGTACTTC. Protein product: CASSVSTGEETQYF. The chain links TRBV9 to TRBJ2-5; 7 bases are shared with TRBD1. Germline CDR1 reads SGDLS; CDR2 reads YYNGEE. Trimming removed 1 base from V and 3 bases from J; junction bases left unmatched: 3. The CDR3 sequence is 14 residues long.

This clonotype has just a few counts. The rearrangement uses TRBV4-1 and TRBJ1-4; 9 bases match TRBD1. The CDR3 has 16 amino acids. CDR1 and CDR2 (germline): MGHRA, YSYEKL. J gave up 7 bases and V 1 base, and 7 bases lay outside the gene matches. The CDR3 loop reads CASSQGRDREGEKLFF. The DNA for the CDR3 is TGCGCCAGCAGCCAAGGTCGGGACAGGGAGGGTGAAAAACTGTTTTTT.

The V call is TRBV7-9, the J call TRBJ2-1; D is unresolved. The CDR3 sequence is 14 residues long. V was shortened by 2 bases and J by 10 bases, with 15 bases between the two germline ends. Germline lookup yields CDR1 SEHNR and CDR2 FQNEAQ (reference sequence). The CDR3 is CASSLRPPHREQFF. CDR3 DNA: TGTGCCAGCAGCTTAAGACCTCCCCACCGGGAGCAGTTCTTC.

The chain combines TRBV6-6 with TRBJ2-4; the D gene could be TRBD1 or TRBD2 (5 bases each). V dropped 7 bases and J dropped 0 bases, with 13 bases sitting between them. CDR3 size: 15 residues. Looked up from germline, CDR1 is MNHNY and CDR2 is SVGAGI (reference sequence). CDR3 residues: CASTGQGVAKNIQYF. The DNA for the CDR3 is TGTGCCAGCACGGGGCAGGGAGTAGCCAAAAACATTCAGTACTTC.

This clonotype occurred a few times. V is TRBV6-6 and J is TRBJ2-6, with 9 bases aligning to TRBD1. Trimming removed 4 bases from V and 0 bases from J; junction bases left unmatched: 4. The CDR3 is 17 amino acids. Germline values: CDR1 MNHNY, CDR2 SVGAGI (reference sequence). As DNA, the CDR3 is TGTGCCAGCAGTTCCGGGACAGGGATCTCTGGGGCCAACGTCCTGACTTTC. Protein: CASSSGTGISGANVLTF.

The table lists this clonotype with a few counts. This rearrangement joins TRBV9 to TRBJ1-3; 7 bases fit TRBD1. Per germline, CDR1 SGDLS and CDR2 YYNGEE. Trimming took 5 bases from V and 2 from J; bases not matched to a gene: 1. CDR3 length: 13 amino acids. The DNA of the CDR3 is TGTGCCAGCAGGCAGGGGGCTGGAAACACCATATATTTT. As protein: CASRQGAGNTIYF. Based on the CDR3 plus reference TRBV9 and TRBJ1-3, the full variable domain is DSGVTQTPKHLITATGQRVTLRCSPRSGDLSVYWYQQSLDQGLQFLIQYYNGEERAKGNILERFSAQQFPDLHSELNLSSLELGDSALYFCASRQGAGNTIYFGEGSWLTVV.

This clonotype was seen only a few times. The V and J genes are TRBV5-1 and TRBJ1-4; TRBD1 is a possible D gene (5 bases). Trimming removed 4 bases at V and 2 bases at J, with 12 bases between. CDR3 length: 15 residues. Looked up from germline, CDR1 is SGHRS and CDR2 is YFSETQ. CDR3: CASSESGSTNEKLFF. CDR3 bases: TGCGCCAGCAGCGAGTCAGGGTCCACTAATGAAAAACTGTTTTTT.

Comments on this clonotype: One junction end disagrees with the germline gene, perhaps due to a read error. The chain recombines TRBV28 with TRBJ2-3; D possibly corresponds to TRBD1 (5 bases). The CDR3 spans 13 residues. The germline V gene encodes CDR1 MDHEN and CDR2 SYDVKM. The CDR3 sequence: CASSLQGTNTQYF. The CDR3 coding sequence is TGTGCCAGCAGTTTACAGGGCACAAATACGCAGTATTTT.

The chain links TRBV10-3 to TRBJ2-1; 13 nucleotides match TRBD2. Germline V gives CDR1 ENHRY, CDR2 SYGVKD. The J segment lost 2 bases and the V segment lost 10 bases, leaving 2 bases of the junction unmatched. This CDR3 is 14 amino acids long. CDR3 in amino acids: CATGTSGAYNEQFF. CDR3 sequence (DNA): TGTGCCACCGGGACTAGCGGGGCCTACAATGAGCAGTTCTTC.

This clonotype has more than one count but fewer than ten. The chain employs TRBV5-4 and TRBJ1-5, with a weak D call TRBD1 (6 bases). The CDR3 contains 13 residues. CDR1 and CDR2 from the germline V gene are SGHNT and YYREEE (reference sequence). Between the trimmed V and J ends, which lost 2 bases and 11 bases, there was a span of 14 bases. Here the CDR3 reads CASSFAGDSAQHF. The CDR3 DNA reads as TGTGCCAGCAGCTTCGCAGGGGATTCAGCCCAGCATTTT.

The V call is TRBV7-2, the J call TRBJ2-1; D remains unclear. Trimming pared 0 bases from V and 4 bases from J, leaving 7 bases between. This CDR3 is 14 amino acids long. In germline, CDR1 is SGHTA, CDR2 FQGNSA. The CDR3 region has the DNA TGTGCCAGCAGCTTAGCTCAGCGATACAATGAGCAGTTCTTC. Translated: CASSLAQRYNEQFF.

This clonotype has only a few counts. This sequence joins TRBV12-3 or TRBV12-4 and TRBJ1-5; D may be TRBD1 (5 bases). The CDR3 runs to 15 residues. The V gene lost 4 bases and the J gene lost 0 bases, with 10 bases spanning the gap. CDR3 in DNA: TGTGCCAGCAGTTCTTACAGGTATAGCAATCAGCCCCAGCATTTT. This encodes CASSSYRYSNQPQHF.

This clonotype was detected a few times. This rearrangement joins TRBV27 to TRBJ2-3; no reliable D call. The germline V and J ends were trimmed by 2 bases and 4 bases, with 13 bases remaining between them. Germline V gene data show CDR1 as MNHEY and CDR2 as SMNVEV (reference sequence). The CDR3 extends over 15 amino acids. CDR3: CASSLDIQVSDTQYF. The DNA of the CDR3 is TGTGCCAGCAGTTTAGATATCCAGGTATCAGATACGCAGTATTTT.

The V and J genes are TRBV7-8 and TRBJ2-3; maybe TRBD2 (6 bases). The CDR3 consists of 14 residues. Trimming took 5 bases from V and 2 from J, leaving 11 bases between them. In germline, CDR1 is SGHVS, CDR2 FQNEAQ. The CDR3 region has the DNA TGTGCCAGCAGCACGGGGGATAACACAGATACGCAGTATTTT. Residues: CASSTGDNTDTQYF.

The J gene is TRBJ2-1, the V gene TRBV20-1; 9 bases are a match to TRBD2. The CDR3 contains 16 residues. V lost 1 base and J lost 3; bases outside the gene matches: 7. Germline-derived CDR1 and CDR2 are DFQATT and SNEGSKA (reference sequence). CDR3 region: CSARATSGQFYNEQFF. The CDR3 DNA follows: TGCAGTGCTAGAGCGACTAGCGGCCAATTCTACAATGAGCAGTTCTTC.

This clonotype was seen more than once but under ten times. The V and J genes are TRBV6-5 and TRBJ2-1, with TRBD2 identical over 9 bases. The CDR3 runs to 15 residues. V dropped 2 bases and J dropped 4; count of bases not matched to a gene: 3. Germline CDR1 reads MNHEY; CDR2 reads SVGAGI. CDR3 in amino acids: CASSYGLAGYNEQFF. CDR3 DNA sequence: TGTGCCAGCAGTTACGGTCTAGCGGGGTACAATGAGCAGTTCTTC.

This clonotype was detected only a few times. This chain joins TRBV2 and TRBJ2-5; 8 bases are a match to TRBD2. The CDR3 is 14 residues long. Losses at the gene ends were 3 bases for V and 9 bases for J; bases not matched to a gene: 9. CDR1 SNHLY and CDR2 FYNNEI come from the germline V gene. The CDR3 loop reads CASSEEVPGGAQYF. In DNA form, the CDR3 reads TGTGCCAGCAGTGAGGAAGTCCCCGGGGGGGCCCAGTACTTC.

This clonotype turned up a few times. The V call is TRBV6-5, the J call TRBJ2-1; D is possibly TRBD1 (5 bases). This CDR3 region has 14 residues. The V end was cut by 0 bases, the J end by 6 bases, with 9 bases between. The V gene's germline CDR1 is MNHEY and CDR2 SVGAGI. CDR3 coding DNA: TGTGCCAGCAGTTACTCGGACAACCGCAATGAGCAGTTCTTC. It codes for CASSYSDNRNEQFF.

There are many counts of this clonotype. This chain links TRBV12-3 or TRBV12-4 with TRBJ2-1; 7 nucleotides match TRBD2. V shed 5 bases, J shed 7 bases, and the junction held 8 bases outside the gene matches. The CDR3 length is 14 residues. The CDR3 DNA reads TGTGCCAGCAGTCCACCGGGGGGTAGAAATGAGCAGTTCTTC. It codes for CASSPPGGRNEQFF.

The chain joins TRBV4-2 to TRBJ2-2; 7 positions match TRBD1. The V gene end was trimmed by 6 bases and the J gene end by 4 bases; junction bases not matched to a gene: 5. Per the germline V gene, CDR1 is LGHNA and CDR2 is YNFKEQ. This CDR3 is built from 14 residues. CDR3 sequence reads: CASRRTGGTGELFF. In DNA, the CDR3 is TGTGCCAGCAGGAGGACAGGCGGCACCGGGGAGCTGTTTTTT.

This CDR3 reads CAGRREDYEQYF. In DNA form, the CDR3 reads TGTGCCGGCCGTCGGGAGGACTACGAGCAGTACTTC. V and J are TRBV2 and TRBJ2-7; 7 bases agree with TRBD2. The V gene's germline CDR1 is SNHLY and CDR2 FYNNEI. The length of the CDR3 is 12 residues. With V trimmed by 11 bases and J by 3 bases, 7 bases remained unmatched.

The table lists this clonotype with a few counts. The chain combines TRBV2 with TRBJ2-5; 7 nucleotides match TRBD2. Unmatched junction bases numbered 11, after V lost 6 bases and J lost 4 bases. This CDR3 is built from 15 residues. Germline assignment: CDR1 SNHLY and CDR2 FYNNEI. The DNA of the CDR3 is TGTGCCAGCAGGCCTGAGGCGGGAGCGGGAGAGACCCAGTACTTC. Amino acid sequence: CASRPEAGAGETQYF. Looking up the rest from reference TRBV2 and TRBJ2-5 gives the full variable domain: EPEVTQTPSHQVTQMGQEVILRCVPISNHLYFYWYRQILGQKVEFLVSFYNNEISEKSEIFDDQFSVERPDGSNFTLKIRSTKLEDSAMYFCASRPEAGAGETQYFGPGTRLLVL.

This clonotype was detected many times. The V call is TRBV4-1, the J call TRBJ2-7; 10 bases align to TRBD2. The CDR3 runs to 18 residues. Trimming took 2 bases from V and 2 from J; bases not matched to a gene: 12. CDR1 is MGHRA and CDR2 is YSYEKL in the germline V gene. The CDR3 DNA is TGCGCCAGCAGCCAAATGCCTAGCGGGAGTGGGGCCACCTACGAGCAGTACTTC. It is translated as CASSQMPSGSGATYEQYF.

This clonotype was observed at least ten times. CDR3 in amino acids: CASSQTGNTEAFF. CDR3 in DNA: TGTGCCAGCAGCCAGACAGGGAACACTGAAGCTTTCTTT. V gene TRBV11-3 combines with J gene TRBJ1-1, with a weak D call TRBD1 (6 bases). Germline CDR1 SGHNT, CDR2 YENEEA. Trimming left V 5 bases short and J 1 base short, with 8 bases between. CDR3 length: 13 amino acids.